The following is a TCR beta chain sequence with its context. Trimming took 6 bases from V and 4 from J; bases not matched to a gene: 4. Germline V gene lookup returns CDR1 MNHEY and CDR2 SVGAGI. The CDR3 spans 13 residues. The entry originates in a study of blood T cell repertoires in COVID-19. Whole-study context: There were acute and convalescent COVID-19 samples, and they came from the United States, Italy and Spain. T cells, B-cell-depleted T cells, or PBMCs supplied cDNA or gDNA.

As originally analysed: Nucleated cell counts were estimated from reference gene primer amplification. Clones were sequenced by immunoSEQ multiplex PCR, and TCRdb holds only the in-frame ones, with some missing. V, J and clone size were drawn from that table, and D and trimming were deduced from the DNA. The data show roughly 130,000 clones, around three quarters seen once. V and J are TRBV6-5 and TRBJ1-1; the match to TRBD1 covers 8 bases. This TCR was sampled from a man aged 55 to 69 with acute or convalescent COVID-19. Sequences were obtained from peripheral blood. The CDR3 region is CASRTDRATEAFF. The CDR3 DNA reads as TGTGCCAGCAGGACGGACAGGGCCACTGAAGCTTTCTTT.